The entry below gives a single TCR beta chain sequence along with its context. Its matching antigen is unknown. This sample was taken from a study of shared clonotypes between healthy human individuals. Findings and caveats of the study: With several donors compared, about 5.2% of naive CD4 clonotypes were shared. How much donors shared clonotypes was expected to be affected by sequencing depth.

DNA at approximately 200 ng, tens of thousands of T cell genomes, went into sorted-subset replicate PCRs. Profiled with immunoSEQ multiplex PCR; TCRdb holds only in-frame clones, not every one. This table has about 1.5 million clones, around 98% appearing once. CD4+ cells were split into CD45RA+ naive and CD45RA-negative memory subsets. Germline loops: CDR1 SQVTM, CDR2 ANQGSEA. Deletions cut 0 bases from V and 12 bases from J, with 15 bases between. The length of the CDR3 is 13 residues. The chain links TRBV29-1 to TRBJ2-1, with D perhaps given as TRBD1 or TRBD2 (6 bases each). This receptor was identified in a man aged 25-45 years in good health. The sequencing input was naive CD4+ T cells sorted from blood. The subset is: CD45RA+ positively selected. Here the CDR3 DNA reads TGCAGCGTTGAAGATTTAGGGGGGAGAATGCAGTTCTTC. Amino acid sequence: CSVEDLGGRMQFF.